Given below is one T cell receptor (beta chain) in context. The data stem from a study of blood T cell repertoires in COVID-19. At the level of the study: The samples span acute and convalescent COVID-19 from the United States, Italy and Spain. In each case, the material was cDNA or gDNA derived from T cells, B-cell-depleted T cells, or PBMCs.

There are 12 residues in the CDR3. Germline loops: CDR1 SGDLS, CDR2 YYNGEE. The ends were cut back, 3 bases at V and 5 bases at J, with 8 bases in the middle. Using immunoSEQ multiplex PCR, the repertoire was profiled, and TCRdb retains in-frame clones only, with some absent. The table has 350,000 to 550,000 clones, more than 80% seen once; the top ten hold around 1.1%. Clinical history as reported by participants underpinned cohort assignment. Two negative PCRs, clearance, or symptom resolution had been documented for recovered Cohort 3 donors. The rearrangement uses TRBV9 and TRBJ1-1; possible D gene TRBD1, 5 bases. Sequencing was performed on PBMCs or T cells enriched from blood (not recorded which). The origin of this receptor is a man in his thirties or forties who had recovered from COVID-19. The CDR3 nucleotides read TGTGCCAGCAGCGCTGGGGCGACTGAAGCTTTCTTT. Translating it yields CASSAGATEAFF.